This note documents a single TCR beta chain sequence. This entry comes from a study of blood T cell repertoires in COVID-19. The V gene lost 4 bases and the J gene lost 7 bases, with 11 bases spanning the gap. The CDR3 is 13 residues long. How the authors handled the data: Amplification with reference gene primers provided the estimates of nucleated cell counts. Measured with immunoSEQ multiplex PCR; TCRdb has only the in-frame clones, and not every one. For V, J and clone size, that table is used; D and trimming come from the DNA. This table holds about 220,000 clones, about 84% found once. The source is a human donor in a cohort sampled during active COVID-19. The chain joins TRBV12-3 or TRBV12-4 to TRBJ1-5; maybe TRBD1 (5 bases). Material for sequencing was peripheral blood. The CDR3: CASSWDSRQPQHF. The CDR3, as DNA: TGTGCCAGCAGTTGGGACTCCCGGCAGCCCCAGCATTTT.